This TCR beta chain derives from a study of technical replicates of blood from a handful of donors. Germline CDR1 reads SGHTA; CDR2 reads FQGTGA. The CDR3 extends over 17 amino acids. Germline trimming cut 5 bases from V and 0 bases from J; bases unmatched to any gene: 5. This table comes from immunoSEQ multiplex PCR, and its TCRdb copy is limited to in-frame clones, with some not included. The data show tens of thousands of clones, about 93% seen once. The source is a human donor in good health. The chain is built from TRBV7-3 and TRBJ2-1; 12 nucleotides match TRBD2. Sequenced input: T cells isolated from PBMCs. CDR3 protein: CASSDTSGGSSYNEQFF. For the CDR3, the DNA is TGTGCCAGCAGCGACACTAGCGGGGGGAGCTCCTACAATGAGCAGTTCTTC. The full variable domain, rest sourced from reference TRBV7-3 and TRBJ2-1, is GAGVSQTPSNKVTEKGKYVELRCDPISGHTALYWYRQSLGQGPEFLIYFQGTGAADDSGLPNDRFFAVRPEGSVSTLKIQRTERGDSAVYLCASSDTSGGSSYNEQFFGPGTRLTVL.